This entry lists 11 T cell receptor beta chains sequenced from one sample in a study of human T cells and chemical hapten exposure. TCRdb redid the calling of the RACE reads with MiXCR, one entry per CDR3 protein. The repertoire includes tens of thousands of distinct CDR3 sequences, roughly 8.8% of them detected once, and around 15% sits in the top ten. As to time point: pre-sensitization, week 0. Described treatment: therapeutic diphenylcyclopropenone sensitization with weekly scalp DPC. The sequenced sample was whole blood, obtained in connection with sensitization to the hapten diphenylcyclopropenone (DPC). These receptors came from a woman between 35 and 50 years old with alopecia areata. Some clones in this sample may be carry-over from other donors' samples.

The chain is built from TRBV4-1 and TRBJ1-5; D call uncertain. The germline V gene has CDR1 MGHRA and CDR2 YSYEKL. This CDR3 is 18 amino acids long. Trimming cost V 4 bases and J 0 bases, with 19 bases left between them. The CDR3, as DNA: TGCGCCAGCAGCCCCCGTTTGTCGGACGGTTATAGCAATCAGCCCCAGCATTTT. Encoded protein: CASSPRLSDGYSNQPQHF.

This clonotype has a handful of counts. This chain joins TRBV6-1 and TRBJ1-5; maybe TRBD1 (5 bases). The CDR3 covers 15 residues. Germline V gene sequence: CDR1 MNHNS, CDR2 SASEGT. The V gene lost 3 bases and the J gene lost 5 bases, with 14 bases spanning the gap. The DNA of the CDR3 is TGTGCCAGCAGTGACAGGGTCATGGGAGATCAGCCCCAGCATTTT. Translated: CASSDRVMGDQPQHF.

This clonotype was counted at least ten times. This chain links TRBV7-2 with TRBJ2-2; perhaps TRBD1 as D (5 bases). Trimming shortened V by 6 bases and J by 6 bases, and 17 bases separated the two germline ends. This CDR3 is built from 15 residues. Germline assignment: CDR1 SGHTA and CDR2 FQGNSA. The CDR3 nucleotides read TGTGCCAGCAGTTCTGGGGCAGTCCCCCCCGGGGAGCTGTTTTTT. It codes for CASSSGAVPPGELFF.

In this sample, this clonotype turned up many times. CDR3 coding DNA: TGTGCCAGCAGCCAAGATGGAAGGGGGAATTCTGAACTGTTTTTT. Translating it yields CASSQDGRGNSELFF. The V call is TRBV14, the J call TRBJ1-4; the D gene is possibly TRBD1 (6 bases). Germline CDR1 reads SGHDN; CDR2 reads FVKESK. V was cut by 0 bases and J by 12 bases, with 17 bases left in between. The CDR3 contains 15 residues.

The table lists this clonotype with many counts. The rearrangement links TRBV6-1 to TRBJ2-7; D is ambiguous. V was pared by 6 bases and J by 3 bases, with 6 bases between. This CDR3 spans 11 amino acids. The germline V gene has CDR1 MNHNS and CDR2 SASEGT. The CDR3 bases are TGTGCCAGCAGGGGGAACTACGAGCAGTACTTC. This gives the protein CASRGNYEQYF.

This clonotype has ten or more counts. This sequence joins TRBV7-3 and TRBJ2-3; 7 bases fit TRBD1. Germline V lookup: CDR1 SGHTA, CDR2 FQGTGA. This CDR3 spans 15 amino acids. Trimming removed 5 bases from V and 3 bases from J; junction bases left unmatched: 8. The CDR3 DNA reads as TGTGCCAGCAGCCTGACAGGGACGACGACAGATACGCAGTATTTT. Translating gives CASSLTGTTTDTQYF.

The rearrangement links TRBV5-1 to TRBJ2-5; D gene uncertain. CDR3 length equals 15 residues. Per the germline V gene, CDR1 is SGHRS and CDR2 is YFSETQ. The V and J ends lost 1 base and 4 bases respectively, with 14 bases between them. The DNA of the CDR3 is TGCGCCAGCAGCTTGATGGGGTCCCATGGAGAGACCCAGTACTTC. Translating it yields CASSLMGSHGETQYF.

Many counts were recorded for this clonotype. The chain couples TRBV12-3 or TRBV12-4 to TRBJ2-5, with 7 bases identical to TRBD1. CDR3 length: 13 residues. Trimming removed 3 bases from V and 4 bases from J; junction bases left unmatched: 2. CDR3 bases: TGTGCCAGCAGTTTGAGGGGGCGAGAGACCCAGTACTTC. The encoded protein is CASSLRGRETQYF.

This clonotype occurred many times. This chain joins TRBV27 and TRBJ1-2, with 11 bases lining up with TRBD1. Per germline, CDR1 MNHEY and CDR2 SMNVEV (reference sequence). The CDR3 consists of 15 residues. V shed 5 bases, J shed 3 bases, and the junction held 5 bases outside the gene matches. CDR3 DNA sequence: TGTGCCAGCAGTCCGGGGACAGGGGGTTACTATGGCTACACCTTC. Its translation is CASSPGTGGYYGYTF.

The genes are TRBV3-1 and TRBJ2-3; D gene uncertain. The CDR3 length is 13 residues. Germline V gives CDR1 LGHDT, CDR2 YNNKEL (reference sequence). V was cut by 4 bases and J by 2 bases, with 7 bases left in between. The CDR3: CASSREHTDTQYF. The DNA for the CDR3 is TGTGCCAGCAGCCGGGAACACACAGATACGCAGTATTTT.

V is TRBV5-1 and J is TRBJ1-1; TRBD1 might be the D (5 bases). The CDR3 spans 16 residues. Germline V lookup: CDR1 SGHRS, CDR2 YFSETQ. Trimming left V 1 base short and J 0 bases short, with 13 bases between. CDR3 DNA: TGCGCCAGCAGCTTGCAGGGCGCGGGTATGAACACTGAAGCTTTCTTT. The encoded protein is CASSLQGAGMNTEAFF.